This T cell receptor (beta chain) emerged from a study of Graves' ophthalmopathy and Graves' hyperthyroidism. RNA transcripts were the template, and TCR beta CDR3 regions were amplified from them. A first-round RT-PCR used HTBI primers, followed by a second-round multiplex PCR. In TCRdb, the multiplex PCR reads were re-called with MiXCR into one record per CDR3 protein. The table shows a few hundred thousand distinct CDR3 sequences, with 20% to 25% occurring only once. Certain patients, namely those with other autoimmune diseases, uncontrolled infections, pregnancy or lactation, were excluded. Unmatched junction bases numbered 5, after V lost 0 bases and J lost 3 bases. Germline V gene data show CDR1 as MNHEY and CDR2 as SVGAGI. CDR3 length equals 17 residues.

Sequences were obtained from peripheral blood. This receptor was obtained from a woman in her 50s with Graves' ophthalmopathy. The chain uses TRBV6-5 and TRBJ2-7; 13 nucleotides agree with TRBD2. The CDR3: CASSYSIGTSGNYEQYF. The CDR3 region has the DNA TGTGCCAGCAGTTACTCGATTGGGACTAGCGGGAACTACGAGCAGTACTTC.